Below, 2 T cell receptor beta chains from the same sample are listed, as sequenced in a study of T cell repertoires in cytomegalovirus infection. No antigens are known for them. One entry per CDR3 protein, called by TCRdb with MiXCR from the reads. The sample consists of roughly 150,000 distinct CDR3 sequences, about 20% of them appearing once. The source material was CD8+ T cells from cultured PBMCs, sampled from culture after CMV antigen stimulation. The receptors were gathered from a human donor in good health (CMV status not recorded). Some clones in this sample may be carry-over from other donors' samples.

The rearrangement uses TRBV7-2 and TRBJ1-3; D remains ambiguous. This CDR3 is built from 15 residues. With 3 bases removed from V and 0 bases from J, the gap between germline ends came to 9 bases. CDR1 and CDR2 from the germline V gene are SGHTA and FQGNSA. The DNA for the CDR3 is TGTGCCAGCAGCTTTCGGTCCGTCTCTGGAAACACCATATATTTT. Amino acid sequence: CASSFRSVSGNTIYF.

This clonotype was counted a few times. CDR3 in amino acids: CASSLDKNTEAFF. CDR3 DNA sequence: TGCGCCAGCAGCCTCGACAAGAACACTGAAGCTTTCTTT. This chain links TRBV4-1 with TRBJ1-1; D is unclear. Deletions cut 4 bases from V and 1 base from J, with 7 bases between. Germline V CDR1 and CDR2: MGHRA, YSYEKL. The length of the CDR3 is 13 residues.